The clone carrying this T cell receptor (beta chain) was seen many times. Its target is not known. The CDR3 loop spans 13 amino acids. The germline V gene encodes CDR1 MDHEN and CDR2 SYDVKM. Deletions cut 5 bases from V and 5 bases from J, with 9 bases between. Via MiXCR, TCRdb re-called the reads, giving one row per CDR3 protein. Altogether 200,000 to 300,000 distinct CDR3 sequences are present, approximately 9.1% being singletons, with the ten largest covering over 13%. This entry is derived from a study of T cell repertoires in cytomegalovirus infection. Study observations and caveats: There were HLA-C-restricted CMV-specific TCR beta clonotypes dominating the ex vivo response.

The chain couples TRBV28 to TRBJ2-2; tentative D call: TRBD1 (6 bases). The specimen sequenced was PBMCs. This TCR was sampled from a human donor in good health (CMV status not recorded). Some clones in this sample may be carry-over from other donors' samples. CDR3 nucleotides: TGTGCCAGCAGTCCACAGGGAACCGGGGAGCTGTTTTTT. It translates to CASSPQGTGELFF.